The 32 T cell receptor beta chains given below trace back to one sample, sequenced in a study of cytomegalovirus exposure and HLA in healthy donors (dated by TCRdb to about 2017). Library construction relied on the immunoSEQ multiplex PCR assay. For the multiplex PCR, a mixture combining 60 forward primers for TCR Vbeta segments and 13 reverse primers for TCR Jbeta segments was used. TCRdb provides this immuneACCESS table in a form limited to in-frame rearrangements. Some clones are lacking; in checked studies, under half of them reflect an unresolved V gene, and why the rest are absent is not known. The data table for this sample lists about 200,000 clones. About 6% of the sample rests with the top ten. What was sequenced was PBMCs. These receptors were collected from a man under 40 in good health and CMV-seronegative.

This sequence joins TRBV19 and TRBJ1-2, with D possibly matching TRBD1 (6 bases). V was trimmed by 4 bases and J by 4 bases, leaving 10 bases between them. The CDR3 is 13 residues long. Per germline, CDR1 LNHDA and CDR2 SQIVND (reference sequence). This chain's CDR3 is CASSTLTGYGYTF. CDR3 DNA: TGTGCCAGTAGTACCCTGACAGGCTATGGCTACACCTTC.

CDR3 protein: CASSLGLSGGYTF. As DNA, the CDR3 is TGTGCCAGCAGCTTAGGGTTGTCGGGGGGCTACACCTTC. The chain joins TRBV7-2 to TRBJ1-2; no clear D gene. The CDR3 has 13 amino acids. The V gene lost 1 base and the J gene lost 8 bases, with 11 bases spanning the gap. Germline V lookup: CDR1 SGHTA, CDR2 FQGNSA.

The rearrangement joins TRBV19 to TRBJ1-2; 10 nucleotides line up with TRBD1. The V gene end was trimmed by 4 bases and the J gene end by 4 bases; junction bases not matched to a gene: 12. The CDR3 has 17 residues. Looked up from germline, CDR1 is LNHDA and CDR2 is SQIVND (reference sequence). Here the CDR3 DNA reads TGTGCCAGTAGTACGAACTACCTCGGACAGGGGGTCTATGGCTACACCTTC. Its translation is CASSTNYLGQGVYGYTF.

V and J are TRBV19 and TRBJ1-1; D ambiguous. Between the trimmed V and J ends, which lost 1 base and 1 base, there was a span of 10 bases. Germline lookup yields CDR1 LNHDA and CDR2 SQIVND (reference sequence). The CDR3 length is 15 residues. The CDR3 loop reads CASSIAGMGNTEAFF. The DNA for the CDR3 is TGTGCCAGTAGTATAGCGGGGATGGGGAACACTGAAGCTTTCTTT.

CDR3 sequence: CASSQEGGTNEKLFF. For the CDR3, the DNA is TGTGCCAGCAGCCAAGAGGGGGGAACTAATGAAAAACTGTTTTTT. This chain joins TRBV4-2 and TRBJ1-4, with D perhaps matching TRBD1 (5 bases). CDR1 and CDR2 from the germline V gene are LGHNA and YNFKEQ. The V end was cut by 0 bases, the J end by 1 base, with 6 bases between. This CDR3 region has 15 residues.

The genes are TRBV9 and TRBJ2-1; 10 bases line up with TRBD1. Germline CDR1 SGDLS, CDR2 YYNGEE. The ends lost 2 bases at V and 7 bases at J; junction bases unmatched: 6. The CDR3 has 15 residues. In DNA, the CDR3 is TGTGCCAGCAGCGTTCGACAGGGGGCAGAGAATGAGCAGTTCTTC. It encodes CASSVRQGAENEQFF.

The chain carries TRBV7-9 and TRBJ2-5, with 9 bases matching TRBD1. V shed 9 bases, J shed 3 bases, and the junction held 11 bases outside the gene matches. The CDR3 is 15 amino acids. Germline V gene data show CDR1 as SEHNR and CDR2 as FQNEAQ (reference sequence). The CDR3 reads CASSRGDRDKETQYF. In DNA, the CDR3 is TGTGCCAGTTCAAGGGGGGACAGGGATAAAGAGACCCAGTACTTC.

The rearrangement joins TRBV19 to TRBJ2-5; D perhaps matches TRBD2 (6 bases). The ends were cut back, 5 bases at V and 1 base at J, with 14 bases in the middle. Per germline, CDR1 LNHDA and CDR2 SQIVND (reference sequence). The CDR3 runs to 15 residues. In DNA, the CDR3 is TGTGCCAGTAGTTCCTGGGGGGTGCGCCAAGAGACCCAGTACTTC. Translated, it gives CASSSWGVRQETQYF.

The genes are TRBV19 and TRBJ1-5; unclear D gene. The CDR3 has 15 amino acids. V dropped 3 bases and J dropped 5 bases, with 14 bases sitting between them. Per germline, CDR1 LNHDA and CDR2 SQIVND (reference sequence). The CDR3 is CASSILSPYYQPQHF. The CDR3 DNA sequence: TGTGCCAGTAGTATTTTATCTCCCTACTATCAGCCCCAGCATTTT.

The rearrangement links TRBV19 to TRBJ2-5; 8 nucleotides align to TRBD1. The tail of the sequence fits TRBJ2-7 better, so the J call may be wrong. CDR1 is LNHDA and CDR2 is SQIVND in the germline V gene (reference sequence). The CDR3 runs 15 residues. The CDR3, as DNA: TGTGCCAGTAGTATAGGGACAGGGACATCCTACGAGCAGTACTTC. Protein sequence: CASSIGTGTSYEQYF.

This chain links TRBV29-1 with TRBJ1-1; TRBD1 matches at 9 bases. With V trimmed by 8 bases and J by 8 bases, 18 bases remained unmatched. Germline values: CDR1 SQVTM, CDR2 ANQGSEA. This CDR3 is built from 15 residues. CDR3: CSTRDRANNFFEAFF. The CDR3 DNA follows: TGCAGCACTAGGGACAGGGCAAATAACTTTTTCGAAGCTTTCTTT.

Remarks on this clone: At one end, the junction sequence differs from germline, possibly due to a read error. This chain joins TRBV6-1 and TRBJ2-5; the D gene is possibly TRBD2 (5 bases). The closer fit of TRBJ2-7 to the DNA end suggests the J call may be wrong. Germline V lookup: CDR1 MNHNS, CDR2 SASEGT. The CDR3 is 15 residues long. CDR3 sequence: CASSEGPPGLYEQYF. In nucleotides, the CDR3 is TGTGCCAGCAGCGAAGGGCCACCGGGGTTATACGAGCAGTACTTC.

V is TRBV27 and J is TRBJ1-5; 7 positions match TRBD1. Trimming at V came to 3 bases and at J to 3 bases, leaving 8 bases not matched to a gene. This CDR3 is built from 16 residues. Germline V gene sequence: CDR1 MNHEY, CDR2 SMNVEV (reference sequence). DNA of the CDR3: TGTGCCAGCAGTTTCCGCGGGCAGGGGGACAATCAGCCCCAGCATTTT. Its protein is CASSFRGQGDNQPQHF.

Comment on this clone: Relative to the germline gene, one junction end is altered; a read error may explain this. The genes are TRBV19 and TRBJ1-2; D is ambiguous. This CDR3 is built from 14 residues. CDR1 is LNHDA and CDR2 is SQIVND in the germline V gene (reference sequence). CDR3 amino acids: CASSIVRSWNGHTF. The CDR3 coding sequence is TGTGCCAGTAGTATAGTCAGGTCGTGGAATGGCCACACCTTC. The full variable domain, rest sourced from reference TRBV19 and TRBJ1-2, is DGGITQSPKYLFRKEGQNVTLSCEQNLNHDAMYWYRQDPGQGLRLIYYSQIVNDFQKGDIAEGYSVSREKKESFPLTVTSAQKNPTAFYLCASSIVRSWNGHTFGSGTRLTVV.

V is TRBV18 and J is TRBJ2-5; D gene unclear. With the DNA end fitting TRBJ2-7 better, the J assignment may be wrong. Germline V gene data show CDR1 as KGHSH and CDR2 as LQKENI. The CDR3 contains 15 residues. This CDR3 is CASSPPSASSYEQYF. CDR3 nucleotides: TGTGCCAGCTCACCACCCAGCGCTAGCTCCTACGAGCAGTACTTC.

This sequence joins TRBV7-2 and TRBJ1-2; 8 nucleotides agree with TRBD1. Germline assignment: CDR1 SGHTA and CDR2 FQGNSA. The CDR3 contains 14 residues. Trimming at V came to 7 bases and at J to 7 bases, leaving 11 bases not matched to a gene. Written as DNA, the CDR3 is TGTGCCAGCACCAAGGACAGGGTATTGGGTGGCTACACCTTC. This sequence encodes CASTKDRVLGGYTF.

This chain connects TRBV7-9 to TRBJ2-3; maybe TRBD2 (6 bases). Germline assignment: CDR1 SEHNR and CDR2 FQNEAQ (reference sequence). Trimming pared 5 bases from V and 4 bases from J, leaving 19 bases between. The CDR3 is 16 amino acids. The CDR3 DNA sequence: TGTGCCAGCAGCCGCTCCGGGGGTTTGAGGGCAGATACGCAGTATTTT. It encodes CASSRSGGLRADTQYF.

V usage is TRBV4-1 and J usage is TRBJ2-5; D is uncertain. CDR3 length equals 12 residues. Trimming cost V 1 base and J 4 bases, with 4 bases left between them. Germline V gene sequence: CDR1 MGHRA, CDR2 YSYEKL. In nucleotides, the CDR3 is TGCGCCAGCAGCCAAGTTAGAGAGACCCAGTACTTC. Translated: CASSQVRETQYF.

The rearrangement joins TRBV23-1 to TRBJ1-5, with D possibly TRBD1 on 5 matching bases. TRBV23-1 is an open reading frame whose function is uncertain. The V end was cut by 4 bases, the J end by 5 bases, with 18 bases between. The CDR3 loop spans 16 amino acids. DNA for the CDR3: TGCGCCAGCAGTCCTTCGAGCGATAAGGGGCATCAGCCCCAGCATTTT. This encodes CASSPSSDKGHQPQHF.

The genes are TRBV9 and TRBJ2-1, with TRBD2 identical over 14 bases. The length of the CDR3 is 17 residues. With V trimmed by 3 bases and J by 2 bases, 4 bases remained unmatched. Per germline, CDR1 SGDLS and CDR2 YYNGEE. The CDR3 nucleotides read TGTGCCAGCAGCGAGGGACTAGCGGGAGTCCCCTACAATGAGCAGTTCTTC. It translates to CASSEGLAGVPYNEQFF.

The chain joins TRBV11-3 to TRBJ2-5; the match to TRBD1 covers 8 bases. V lost 1 base and J lost 7; bases outside the gene matches: 5. Germline V lookup: CDR1 SGHNT, CDR2 YENEEA. The CDR3 sequence is 14 residues long. CDR3 amino acids: CASSLGTGSGTQYF. The CDR3 region has the DNA TGTGCCAGCAGCTTAGGGACAGGGAGTGGGACCCAGTACTTC.

This chain joins TRBV6-6 and TRBJ1-5; 8 bases map to TRBD1. V lost 6 bases to trimming and J lost 6 bases; unmatched junction nucleotides: 10. Per the germline V gene, CDR1 is MNHNY and CDR2 is SVGAGI (reference sequence). The CDR3 totals 15 residues. As DNA, the CDR3 is TGTGCCAGCAGCCTGACAGGGGTGGGCTCTCAGCCCCAGCATTTT. This translates into CASSLTGVGSQPQHF.

This chain joins TRBV5-5 and TRBJ1-6, with 9 bases aligning to TRBD1. Germline CDR1 SGHKS, CDR2 YYEKEE (reference sequence). V dropped 1 base and J dropped 10; count of bases not matched to a gene: 12. This CDR3 spans 17 amino acids. The CDR3 protein is CASSLSGTGSVGSPLHF. The CDR3 DNA is TGTGCCAGCAGCTTGTCCGGGACAGGGTCGGTGGGCTCACCCCTCCACTTT.

The chain uses TRBV10-3 and TRBJ2-1; D possibly corresponds to TRBD2 (6 bases). Trimming removed 6 bases at V and 1 base at J, with 7 bases between. The CDR3 runs to 13 residues. Germline-derived CDR1 and CDR2 are ENHRY and SYGVKD. In DNA, the CDR3 is TGTGCCATCAGGGGGGGATCCTACAATGAGCAGTTCTTC. Its protein is CAIRGGSYNEQFF.

The rearrangement joins TRBV5-1 to TRBJ1-3; D not certain. Trimming cost V 4 bases and J 6 bases, with 11 bases left between them. The CDR3 totals 13 residues. In germline, CDR1 is SGHRS, CDR2 YFSETQ. The CDR3 loop reads CASSAQAENTIYF. CDR3 in DNA: TGCGCCAGCAGCGCCCAGGCAGAAAACACCATATATTTT.

The chain joins TRBV28 to TRBJ2-7, with TRBD2 identical over 10 bases. The CDR3 sequence is 16 residues long. Germline CDR1 MDHEN, CDR2 SYDVKM. Trimming took 5 bases from V and 8 from J; bases not matched to a gene: 15. For the CDR3, the DNA is TGTGCCAGCAGTCTCCGAGCGGGAGGGATCTTTCTGAAGCAGTACTTC. It translates to CASSLRAGGIFLKQYF.

The genes are TRBV2 and TRBJ2-1; 13 bases fit TRBD2. CDR3 length equals 15 residues. V gave up 4 bases and J gave up 5 bases; unmatched junction bases: 2. Germline values: CDR1 SNHLY, CDR2 FYNNEI. This CDR3 is CASSAGTSGNNEQFF. The CDR3 DNA reads TGTGCCAGCAGTGCGGGGACTAGCGGGAACAATGAGCAGTTCTTC.

The V call is TRBV7-9, the J call TRBJ2-5; TRBD2 agrees at 14 bases. Germline CDR1 and CDR2: SEHNR and FQNEAQ (reference sequence). The V gene end was trimmed by 5 bases and the J gene end by 5 bases; junction bases not matched to a gene: 1. CDR3 length: 14 amino acids. CDR3 loop: CASSRTSGGETQYF. In DNA form, the CDR3 reads TGTGCCAGCAGCCGGACTAGCGGGGGGGAGACCCAGTACTTC.

The chain employs TRBV5-1 and TRBJ2-1; 9 bases map to TRBD1. V was clipped by 4 bases and J by 5 bases; unmatched bases: 10. This CDR3 spans 16 amino acids. Germline CDR1 is SGHRS and CDR2 is YFSETQ. Here the CDR3 reads CASSARTGASNNEQFF. Here the CDR3 DNA reads TGCGCCAGCAGCGCGCGGACAGGGGCCTCTAACAATGAGCAGTTCTTC. The whole variable domain, filled in from reference TRBV5-1 and TRBJ2-1, reads KAGVTQTPRYLIKTRGQQVTLSCSPISGHRSVSWYQQTPGQGLQFLFEYFSETQRNKGNFPGRFSGRQFSNSRSEMNVSTLELGDSALYLCASSARTGASNNEQFFGPGTRLTVL.

The chain is built from TRBV7-6 and TRBJ1-1; D perhaps matches TRBD1 (5 bases). This CDR3 comprises 13 residues. Looked up from germline, CDR1 is SGHVS and CDR2 is FNYEAQ. The germline V and J ends were trimmed by 0 bases and 10 bases, with 12 bases remaining between them. CDR3 in amino acids: CASSLAGTDTAFF. CDR3 DNA sequence: TGTGCCAGCAGCTTAGCAGGGACTGATACAGCTTTCTTT.

This sequence joins TRBV6-5 and TRBJ2-3, with 8 bases matching TRBD1. Germline V gene data show CDR1 as MNHEY and CDR2 as SVGAGI. Trimming cost V 6 bases and J 4 bases; bases outside gene matches: 6. The CDR3 contains 14 residues. This CDR3 reads CASSQTGDSDTQYF. For the CDR3, the DNA is TGTGCCAGCAGCCAGACAGGGGATTCAGATACGCAGTATTTT.

V usage is TRBV5-1 and J usage is TRBJ2-2, with TRBD2 matching 12 bases. V trimming: 7 bases; J trimming: 4 bases; junction bases outside the gene matches: 14. The CDR3 runs 18 residues. Per germline, CDR1 SGHRS and CDR2 YFSETQ. The CDR3 reads CASGDLAGGPGGTGELFF. The CDR3 DNA reads TGCGCCAGCGGCGATCTAGCGGGAGGGCCAGGGGGCACCGGGGAGCTGTTTTTT.